The 25 T cell receptor beta chains below all came from one sample that was sequenced in a study of blood T cells in healthy people across ages. Primed by a sample-barcoded 5' primer and a J-beta primer mix, a second PCR proceeded for about 6 to 12 cycles. TCRdb itself ran the 5' RACE reads through MiXCR, one entry per CDR3 protein. In the table there are 1,100,000 or so distinct CDR3 sequences, 45% of which are singletons. Sequencing input: blood. Source of these receptors: a woman in her sixties or seventies in good health.

The chain is built from TRBV28 and TRBJ2-3; TRBD2 aligns across 8 bases. The V gene end was trimmed by 5 bases and the J gene end by 6 bases; junction bases not matched to a gene: 7. CDR1 MDHEN and CDR2 SYDVKM come from the germline V gene. The CDR3 runs 14 residues. CDR3 sequence: CASSPAGGPDTQYF. CDR3 bases: TGTGCCAGCAGTCCGGCGGGGGGACCGGATACGCAGTATTTT.

The chain uses TRBV3-1 and TRBJ2-2; TRBD1 or TRBD2 may be the D gene (5 bases each). With 4 bases removed from V and 7 bases from J, the gap between germline ends came to 16 bases. The CDR3 is made up of 15 amino acids. Looked up from germline, CDR1 is LGHDT and CDR2 is YNNKEL (reference sequence). The CDR3 DNA is TGTGCCAGCAGCCCCCCCGGGACCCCCAACGGGGAGCTGTTTTTT. As protein: CASSPPGTPNGELFF.

The rearrangement links TRBV20-1 to TRBJ2-4, with 9 nucleotides matching TRBD2. The J call may be incorrect, as the DNA end agrees better with TRBJ2-7. Germline CDR1 reads DFQATT; CDR2 reads SNEGSKA (reference sequence). This CDR3 has 14 amino acids. CDR3 amino acids: CSAASGKTSYEQYF. CDR3 coding DNA: TGCAGTGCGGCTAGCGGGAAGACCTCCTACGAGCAGTACTTC.

A few counts support this clonotype. CDR3 sequence: CATSREAGLTQETQYF. CDR3 sequence (DNA): TGTGCCACCAGCAGAGAGGCCGGACTAACCCAAGAGACCCAGTACTTC. The chain carries TRBV15 and TRBJ2-5; D is perhaps TRBD2 (6 bases). Germline V CDR1 and CDR2: LNHNV, YYDKDF (reference sequence). The CDR3 extends over 16 amino acids. Deletions cut 0 bases from V and 1 base from J, with 12 bases between.

On this clonotype itself: A much larger clone lies a single base off, so this may be a read error. The rearrangement uses TRBV5-1 and TRBJ2-7, with TRBD2 as a possible D gene (5 bases). The CDR3 totals 15 residues. V was shortened by 4 bases and J by 7 bases, with 21 bases between the two germline ends. The germline CDR1 and CDR2 sequences are SGHRS and YFSETQ. CDR3 region: CASSPGVGLHNEQYF. For the CDR3, the DNA is TGCGCCAGCAGCCCCGGGGTAGGTCTCCACAATGAGCAGTACTTC.

The rearrangement links TRBV20-1 to TRBJ1-5; no clear D gene. This CDR3 comprises 13 residues. Germline-derived CDR1 and CDR2 are DFQATT and SNEGSKA (reference sequence). V was trimmed by 0 bases and J by 5 bases, leaving 8 bases between them. CDR3: CSARDGRYQPQHF. The DNA of the CDR3 is TGCAGTGCTAGAGATGGGCGCTATCAGCCCCAGCATTTT.

A single count supports this clonotype. The chain links TRBV2 to TRBJ2-3; D uncertain. The CDR3 loop spans 15 amino acids. Per germline, CDR1 SNHLY and CDR2 FYNNEI. V lost 1 base, J lost 3 bases, and 11 bases lay in between. The CDR3 spells CASSEVWVRTDTQYF. In DNA form, the CDR3 reads TGTGCCAGCAGTGAAGTTTGGGTTAGAACAGATACGCAGTATTTT.

The V and J genes are TRBV10-3 and TRBJ1-2; D gene uncertain. The germline V and J ends were trimmed by 10 bases and 1 base, with 13 bases remaining between them. The CDR3 has 13 amino acids. Germline CDR1 reads ENHRY; CDR2 reads SYGVKD. CDR3 DNA: TGTGCCACCGACCAGGTCATTAACTATGGCTACACCTTC. Amino acid sequence: CATDQVINYGYTF.

This sequence joins TRBV3-1 and TRBJ2-7; 11 nucleotides align to TRBD2. The CDR3 has 18 amino acids. The germline V gene has CDR1 LGHDT and CDR2 YNNKEL (reference sequence). J was trimmed by 4 bases and V by 1 base; bases with no gene match: 12. CDR3 sequence (DNA): TGTGCCAGCAGCCAAGGACTAGCGGGATTTTCATATTTGTACGAGCAGTACTTC. It encodes CASSQGLAGFSYLYEQYF.

The V and J genes are TRBV7-9 and TRBJ2-6, with 8 bases that match TRBD2. Germline CDR1 SEHNR, CDR2 FQNEAQ (reference sequence). This CDR3 region has 19 residues. The V and J ends lost 5 bases and 8 bases, in that order; junction bases with no gene match: 20. CDR3 nucleotides: TGTGCCAGCAGCGTGACTAGCGATACGCGGGCTCTGGGGCCCAACGTCCTGACTTTC. It is translated as CASSVTSDTRALGPNVLTF.

This sequence joins TRBV6-1 and TRBJ1-6, with D perhaps TRBD1 (5 bases). Looked up from germline, CDR1 is MNHNS and CDR2 is SASEGT. The CDR3 runs 13 residues. V was clipped by 2 bases and J by 10 bases, with 9 bases between them. CDR3 in DNA: TGTGCCAGCAGTGAATTCAGGGACTCACCCCTCCACTTT. Protein product: CASSEFRDSPLHF.

Of note for this clonotype: A much larger clone sits a single nucleotide away, making a read error possible. The CDR3 DNA reads TGTGCCAGCAGGGGGACAGGGTTGAACGAGCAGTACTTC. Translation gives CASRGTGLNEQYF. The chain combines TRBV27 with TRBJ2-4; 9 bases align to TRBD1. The J call may be in error: the DNA end matches TRBJ2-7 better. Germline CDR1 and CDR2: MNHEY and SMNVEV (reference sequence). The CDR3 consists of 13 residues.

In this sample, this clonotype turned up a few times. This chain connects TRBV4-2 to TRBJ2-1; TRBD2 agrees at 9 bases. This CDR3 has 15 residues. CDR1 and CDR2 (germline): LGHNA, YNFKEQ. V lost 8 bases to trimming and J lost 9 bases; unmatched junction nucleotides: 14. This chain's CDR3 is CASVRGIAGDGEQFF. The CDR3 bases are TGTGCCAGCGTACGGGGGATAGCGGGAGACGGTGAGCAGTTCTTC.

This clonotype was seen a handful of times. This chain connects TRBV12-3 or TRBV12-4 to TRBJ2-5, with unresolved D. This CDR3 has 12 amino acids. The V end was cut by 6 bases, the J end by 11 bases, with 16 bases between. CDR3 region: CASSPYGVAQYF. The CDR3 bases are TGTGCCAGCAGCCCTTACGGAGTCGCGCAGTACTTC.

V and J are TRBV20-1 and TRBJ2-4; D ambiguous. With 5 bases removed from V and 1 base from J, the gap between germline ends came to 9 bases. The CDR3 runs 13 residues. Germline assignment: CDR1 DFQATT and CDR2 SNEGSKA (reference sequence). The CDR3 loop is CSAVAEAKNIQYF. CDR3 DNA: TGCAGTGCTGTCGCGGAGGCCAAAAACATTCAGTACTTC.

This chain links TRBV7-9 with TRBJ2-7; D may be TRBD1 (6 bases). The J call is doubtful: the DNA matches TRBJ2-5 better. Germline V lookup: CDR1 SEHNR, CDR2 FQNEAQ (reference sequence). This CDR3 contains 16 residues. CDR3 sequence reads: CASSPRTVNSRETQYF. DNA of the CDR3: TGTGCCAGCAGCCCAAGGACAGTTAATTCTCGGGAGACCCAGTACTTC.

The rearrangement links TRBV30 to TRBJ2-7; the D gene is possibly TRBD1 (7 bases). The length of the CDR3 is 15 residues. Germline-derived CDR1 and CDR2 are GTSNPN and SVGIG (reference sequence). Trimming took 0 bases from V and 3 from J, leaving 15 bases between them. The CDR3 loop reads CAWSVGQGGNYEQYF. CDR3 DNA: TGTGCCTGGAGTGTAGGCCAGGGGGGTAACTACGAGCAGTACTTC.

This clonotype was detected only a few times. The rearrangement links TRBV7-2 to TRBJ2-5; either TRBD1 or TRBD2 may fit D (5 bases each). The CDR3 has 17 residues. CDR1 and CDR2 (germline): SGHTA, FQGNSA. The V end was cut by 0 bases, the J end by 2 bases, with 16 bases between. In DNA form, the CDR3 reads TGTGCCAGCAGCTTAGCCCTAAGGGGCGGGCGGCAAGAGACCCAGTACTTC. Protein product: CASSLALRGGRQETQYF.

V gene TRBV11-3 combines with J gene TRBJ2-2; no clear D gene. With 5 bases removed from V and 6 bases from J, the gap between germline ends came to 10 bases. Germline CDR1 is SGHNT and CDR2 is YENEEA. The CDR3 is made up of 13 amino acids. The CDR3 DNA reads as TGTGCCAGCAGCGAAAGTCCCGCCGGGGAGCTGTTTTTT. The encoded protein is CASSESPAGELFF.

V and J are TRBV19 and TRBJ2-1; D might be TRBD1 or TRBD2, each matching 5 bases. V was pared by 5 bases and J by 1 base, with 12 bases between. The CDR3 has 15 amino acids. The germline CDR1 and CDR2 sequences are LNHDA and SQIVND (reference sequence). The CDR3 region has the DNA TGTGCCAGTAGTGGGGGTGGGGGTTCCTACAATGAGCAGTTCTTC. It yields the protein CASSGGGGSYNEQFF.

This clonotype turned up a few times. The chain employs TRBV20-1 and TRBJ1-2; no reliable D call. The V and J ends lost 3 bases and 0 bases respectively, with 11 bases between them. Germline assignment: CDR1 DFQATT and CDR2 SNEGSKA (reference sequence). The CDR3 spans 14 residues. The CDR3 loop is CSASVASTNYGYTF. The CDR3 DNA reads TGCAGTGCTAGCGTCGCATCGACTAACTATGGCTACACCTTC.

The J gene is TRBJ2-3, the V gene TRBV12-3 or TRBV12-4; possible D gene TRBD1, 6 bases. The ends were cut back, 3 bases at V and 3 bases at J, with 13 bases in the middle. The CDR3 spans 15 residues. The chain's CDR3 is CASSFGRTGTDTQYF. The DNA for the CDR3 is TGTGCCAGCAGTTTTGGACGAACAGGGACAGATACGCAGTATTTT.

There are a few counts of this clonotype. The chain has TRBV27 and TRBJ2-3; no clear D. The germline gives CDR1 MNHEY, CDR2 SMNVEV (reference sequence). The CDR3 is 14 amino acids. Trimming removed 4 bases at V and 6 bases at J, with 14 bases between. CDR3 nucleotides: TGTGCCAGCAGTTCCCAGTCTGGGTTCGATACGCAGTATTTT. Translated: CASSSQSGFDTQYF.

CDR3 nucleotides: TGCGCCAGCAGCCCCGGACTAGCGGGAGGGAGGAACACAGATACGCAGTATTTT. Its translation is CASSPGLAGGRNTDTQYF. The chain couples TRBV5-1 to TRBJ2-3; 15 bases are a match to TRBD2. The CDR3 runs 18 residues. CDR1 SGHRS and CDR2 YFSETQ come from the germline V gene. V lost 4 bases, J lost 2 bases, and 8 bases stayed unmatched.

This clonotype was recorded once. The chain is built from TRBV11-1 and TRBJ2-7; 10 nucleotides align to TRBD1. Losses at the gene ends were 2 bases for V and 6 bases for J; bases not matched to a gene: 4. Germline lookup yields CDR1 SGHAT and CDR2 FQDESV (reference sequence). The length of the CDR3 is 14 residues. In DNA form, the CDR3 reads TGTGCCAGCAGCTTAACCGGGGACAGGGGCGAGCAGTACTTC. Protein: CASSLTGDRGEQYF.